A single sample is the source of the 25 T cell receptor beta chains below, sequenced in a study of T cells in Graves' hyperthyroidism and ophthalmopathy. RNA transcripts gave rise to amplified TCR beta CDR3 regions. The TCR CDR3 first-round RT-PCR relied on the HTBI primer set. A single record per CDR3 protein comes from TCRdb applying MiXCR to the multiplex PCR reads. This sample yields 450,000 to 600,000 distinct CDR3 sequences, of which 13% to 15% are seen a single time; approximately 13% belongs to the top ten. Input material: blood. The source of these receptors is a woman aged 40 to 49 with Graves' hyperthyroidism.

Details on this clonotype: Relative to the germline gene, one junction end is altered; a read error may explain this. This chain joins TRBV19 and TRBJ2-3; TRBD1 matches 7 bases. The CDR3 extends over 15 amino acids. Germline assignment: CDR1 LNHDA and CDR2 SQIVND (reference sequence). The CDR3 region is CATEGTGVPTDAQYF. CDR3 DNA sequence: TGTGCCACCGAGGGTACAGGGGTCCCCACAGATGCGCAGTATTTT.

Many counts were recorded for this clonotype. The genes are TRBV5-1 and TRBJ2-5; D call uncertain. Trimming pared 2 bases from V and 3 bases from J, leaving 14 bases between. Germline CDR1 reads SGHRS; CDR2 reads YFSETQ. This CDR3 contains 15 residues. The CDR3 coding sequence is TGCGCCAGCAGCTTAGGCGGCCCGAAAGAAGAGACCCAGTACTTC. Translation gives CASSLGGPKEETQYF.

This clonotype came up many times. The rearrangement joins TRBV10-2 to TRBJ1-1, with D unresolved. V was clipped by 3 bases and J by 5 bases, with 4 bases between them. CDR1 is WSHSY, CDR2 SAAADI, per germline. This CDR3 spans 11 amino acids. CDR3 nucleotide sequence: TGCGCCAGCAGTGACGGGACTGAAGCTTTCTTT. Translated, it gives CASSDGTEAFF.

Ten or more counts support this clonotype. The chain links TRBV5-1 to TRBJ2-3, with a tentative D call TRBD2 (5 bases). Trimming cost V 0 bases and J 3 bases, with 14 bases left between them. The CDR3 loop spans 16 amino acids. Germline assignment: CDR1 SGHRS and CDR2 YFSETQ. CDR3 coding DNA: TGCGCCAGCAGCTTGGCGAGCGGCGTCTATACAGATACGCAGTATTTT. As protein: CASSLASGVYTDTQYF.

This clonotype was found a few times. DNA for the CDR3: TGCAGCGTTATCCGGGACAGGGGGGAGACCCAGTACTTC. Its protein is CSVIRDRGETQYF. The gene calls are TRBV29-1 and TRBJ2-5, with TRBD1 matching 11 bases. The V gene end was trimmed by 5 bases and the J gene end by 5 bases; junction bases not matched to a gene: 4. The length of the CDR3 is 13 residues. Per germline, CDR1 SQVTM and CDR2 ANQGSEA.

In its sample, this clonotype was seen a few times. The chain uses TRBV28 and TRBJ1-2; no firm D call. The CDR3 spans 13 residues. V was shortened by 5 bases and J by 0 bases, with 7 bases between the two germline ends. Germline V gene data show CDR1 as MDHEN and CDR2 as SYDVKM. The CDR3 loop reads CASSPPPNYGYTF. As DNA, the CDR3 is TGTGCCAGCAGTCCACCTCCTAACTATGGCTACACCTTC.

The gene calls are TRBV3-1 and TRBJ2-1; no definite D call. The CDR3 totals 12 residues. Deletions cut 0 bases from V and 6 bases from J, with 3 bases between. Germline values: CDR1 LGHDT, CDR2 YNNKEL (reference sequence). CDR3 coding DNA: TGTGCCAGCAGCCAAGAGACCAATGAGCAGTTCTTC. This codes for CASSQETNEQFF.

This clonotype was seen repeatedly, ten times or more. The chain links TRBV12-3 or TRBV12-4 to TRBJ1-2; weak D call: TRBD1 (5 bases). V was clipped by 0 bases and J by 3 bases, with 8 bases between them. The CDR3 consists of 14 residues. The CDR3: CASSLAGADYGYTF. CDR3 DNA: TGTGCCAGCAGTTTAGCAGGGGCTGACTATGGCTACACCTTC.

In the case of this clonotype: With a much larger clone just one base away, this may be a read error. The chain is built from TRBV6-2 or TRBV6-3 and TRBJ2-7, with TRBD2 identical over 10 bases. Trimming at V came to 5 bases and at J to 7 bases, leaving 17 bases not matched to a gene. The CDR3 totals 17 residues. Germline V gene sequence: CDR1 MNHEY, CDR2 SVGEGT. The CDR3 sequence is CASSHRTSGDLRREQYF. CDR3 bases: TGTGCCAGCAGTCATCGAACTAGCGGGGATCTTCGACGGGAGCAGTACTTC.

Ten or more counts support this clonotype. The CDR3 nucleotides read TGCGCCAGCAGCGACACAGGGGGCACCACTGAAGCTTTCTTT. It is translated as CASSDTGGTTEAFF. The V call is TRBV5-1, the J call TRBJ1-1, with TRBD1 matching over 9 bases. The CDR3 length is 14 residues. The J segment lost 4 bases and the V segment lost 4 bases, leaving 5 bases of the junction unmatched. Germline CDR1 is SGHRS and CDR2 is YFSETQ.

This clonotype was picked up many times. The chain employs TRBV30 and TRBJ1-1; D unclear. The CDR3 is 12 amino acids. Germline CDR1 and CDR2: GTSNPN and SVGIG (reference sequence). The V end was cut by 0 bases, the J end by 6 bases, with 8 bases between. Here the CDR3 reads CAWSVSLAEAFF. The CDR3 DNA follows: TGTGCCTGGAGTGTATCGTTGGCTGAAGCTTTCTTT.

V and J are TRBV9 and TRBJ1-1; unclear D gene. From germline, CDR1 is SGDLS and CDR2 YYNGEE. The CDR3 has 12 residues. V was pared by 4 bases and J by 3 bases, with 7 bases between. The CDR3: CASSRLDTEAFF. The CDR3 region has the DNA TGTGCCAGCAGCCGACTCGACACTGAAGCTTTCTTT.

This clonotype was seen many times. V usage is TRBV5-1 and J usage is TRBJ2-1; the match to TRBD2 covers 10 bases. The CDR3 length is 16 residues. The V segment lost 3 bases and the J segment 8 bases; nucleotides outside the gene matches: 11. Germline assignment: CDR1 SGHRS and CDR2 YFSETQ. CDR3 protein: CASSSTGTSEFHEQFF. In DNA form, the CDR3 reads TGCGCCAGCAGCTCCACCGGGACTAGCGAGTTTCATGAGCAGTTCTTC.

This chain links TRBV12-3 or TRBV12-4 with TRBJ2-7; D might be TRBD2 (6 bases). Deletions cut 3 bases from V and 3 bases from J, with 12 bases between. CDR3 length equals 14 residues. CDR3: CASSFGTSYYEQYF. The CDR3 DNA is TGTGCCAGCAGTTTCGGGACTTCTTACTACGAGCAGTACTTC.

This clonotype was seen a single time. This chain joins TRBV28 and TRBJ2-7, with 13 bases that match TRBD2. The CDR3 contains 13 residues. J gave up 2 bases and V 11 bases, and 3 bases lay outside the gene matches. Germline V lookup: CDR1 MDHEN, CDR2 SYDVKM. The CDR3 reads CAGGTSGTYEQYF. The DNA for the CDR3 is TGTGCCGGAGGGACTAGCGGGACCTACGAGCAGTACTTC.

At least ten counts were recorded for this clonotype. V and J are TRBV20-1 and TRBJ2-1; perhaps D is TRBD1 or TRBD2 (5 bases each). The CDR3 is 15 amino acids. Trimming took 3 bases from V and 7 from J, leaving 19 bases between them. The germline V gene has CDR1 DFQATT and CDR2 SNEGSKA (reference sequence). The CDR3 coding sequence is TGCAGTGCTAGCTCGGACCTGACATGGGGGAATGAGCAGTTCTTC. It specifies CSASSDLTWGNEQFF.

This clonotype was seen many times. The genes are TRBV2 and TRBJ2-2; 10 bases are a match to TRBD2. The V segment lost 8 bases and the J segment 2 bases; nucleotides outside the gene matches: 11. Germline assignment: CDR1 SNHLY and CDR2 FYNNEI. The CDR3 runs 17 residues. The CDR3 bases are TGTGCCAGCCAAAACGTTAAGCGGGAGGGTAACACCGGGGAGCTGTTTTTT. It specifies CASQNVKREGNTGELFF.

This clonotype was seen only a few times. The gene calls are TRBV24-1 and TRBJ2-1, with 7 bases that match TRBD1. Germline assignment: CDR1 KGHDR and CDR2 SFDVKD. The CDR3 runs to 12 residues. Trimming cost V 10 bases and J 7 bases; bases outside gene matches: 6. CDR3 residues: CATGGHLNEQFF. The CDR3 nucleotides read TGTGCCACAGGGGGCCACCTAAATGAGCAGTTCTTC.

This clonotype turned up a few times. The gene calls are TRBV30 and TRBJ2-7; 8 bases map to TRBD1. CDR3 length equals 13 residues. In germline, CDR1 is GTSNPN, CDR2 SVGIG (reference sequence). Losses at the gene ends were 3 bases for V and 7 bases for J; bases not matched to a gene: 8. The CDR3 protein is CAWSPGQVTEQYF. In nucleotides, the CDR3 is TGTGCCTGGAGCCCGGGACAGGTCACTGAGCAGTACTTC.

The genes are TRBV7-3 and TRBJ1-1, with 8 bases aligning to TRBD1. V was clipped by 1 base and J by 7 bases; unmatched bases: 14. This CDR3 region has 17 residues. Germline-derived CDR1 and CDR2 are SGHTA and FQGTGA. The CDR3 spells CASSLRGTGGPMSEAFF. As DNA, the CDR3 is TGTGCCAGCAGCTTAAGGGGTACAGGGGGTCCGATGAGTGAAGCTTTCTTT.

This clonotype was observed at least ten times. This chain links TRBV7-3 with TRBJ2-3; perhaps TRBD1 as D (5 bases). Trimming removed 4 bases from V and 4 bases from J, with 9 bases in between. Germline V CDR1 and CDR2: SGHTA, FQGTGA. This CDR3 comprises 13 residues. In nucleotides, the CDR3 is TGTGCCAGCAGCTCACAGGCCCCAGATACGCAGTATTTT. Translating gives CASSSQAPDTQYF.

This clonotype turned up a few times. The chain links TRBV27 to TRBJ2-1, with D possibly being TRBD2 (6 bases). Germline V gene lookup returns CDR1 MNHEY and CDR2 SMNVEV (reference sequence). The ends were cut back, 4 bases at V and 4 bases at J, with 20 bases in the middle. The CDR3 has 17 amino acids. The CDR3 sequence: CASSSRPTGSLYNEQFF. The CDR3, as DNA: TGTGCCAGCAGTTCCCGACCCACCGGGAGCCTATACAATGAGCAGTTCTTC.

A few counts support this clonotype. DNA of the CDR3: TGTGCCAGTAGTATCGAGCGGGGTACCTACAATGAGCAGTTCTTC. Encoded protein: CASSIERGTYNEQFF. V and J are TRBV19 and TRBJ2-1, with 7 positions matching TRBD2. The CDR3 loop spans 15 amino acids. Trimming at V came to 3 bases and at J to 2 bases, leaving 4 bases not matched to a gene. Germline assignment: CDR1 LNHDA and CDR2 SQIVND (reference sequence). The whole variable domain, remainder taken from reference TRBV19 and TRBJ2-1, is DGGITQSPKYLFRKEGQNVTLSCEQNLNHDAMYWYRQDPGQGLRLIYYSQIVNDFQKGDIAEGYSVSREKKESFPLTVTSAQKNPTAFYLCASSIERGTYNEQFFGPGTRLTVL.

This chain connects TRBV29-1 to TRBJ2-2, with D possibly matching TRBD1 (6 bases). Deletions cut 4 bases from V and 0 bases from J, with 9 bases between. The CDR3 is made up of 14 amino acids. From germline, CDR1 is SQVTM and CDR2 ANQGSEA. CDR3 amino acids: CSVGRDTNTGELFF. In nucleotides, the CDR3 is TGCAGCGTTGGCCGGGACACGAACACCGGGGAGCTGTTTTTT.

The sample holds many counts of this clonotype. The rearrangement joins TRBV6-2 or TRBV6-3 to TRBJ1-5, with D unresolved. The germline V gene encodes CDR1 MNHEY and CDR2 SVGEGT. Trimming removed 2 bases from V and 1 base from J, with 12 bases in between. This CDR3 is built from 16 residues. Here the CDR3 reads CASSYGGRQSNQPQHF. The CDR3 nucleotides read TGTGCCAGCAGTTACGGAGGACGGCAGAGCAATCAGCCCCAGCATTTT.